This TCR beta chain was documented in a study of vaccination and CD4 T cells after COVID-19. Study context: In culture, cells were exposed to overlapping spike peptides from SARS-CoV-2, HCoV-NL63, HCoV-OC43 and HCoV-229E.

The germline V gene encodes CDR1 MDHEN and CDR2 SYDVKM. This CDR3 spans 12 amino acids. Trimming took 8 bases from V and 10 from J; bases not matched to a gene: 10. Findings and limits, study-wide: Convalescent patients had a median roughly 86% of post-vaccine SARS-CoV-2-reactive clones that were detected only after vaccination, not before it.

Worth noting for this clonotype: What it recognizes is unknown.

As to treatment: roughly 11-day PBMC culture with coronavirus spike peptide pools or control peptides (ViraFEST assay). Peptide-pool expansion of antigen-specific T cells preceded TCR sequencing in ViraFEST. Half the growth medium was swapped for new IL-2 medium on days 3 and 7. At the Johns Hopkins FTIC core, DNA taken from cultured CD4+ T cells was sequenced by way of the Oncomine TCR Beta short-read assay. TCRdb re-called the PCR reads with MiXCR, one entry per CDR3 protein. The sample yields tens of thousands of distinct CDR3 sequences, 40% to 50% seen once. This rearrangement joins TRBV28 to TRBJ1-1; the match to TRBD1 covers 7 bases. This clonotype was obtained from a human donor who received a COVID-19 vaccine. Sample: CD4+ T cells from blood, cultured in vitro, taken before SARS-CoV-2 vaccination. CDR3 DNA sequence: TGTGCCAGCTACGGACAGGTTTACGCAGCTTTCTTT. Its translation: CASYGQVYAAFF.